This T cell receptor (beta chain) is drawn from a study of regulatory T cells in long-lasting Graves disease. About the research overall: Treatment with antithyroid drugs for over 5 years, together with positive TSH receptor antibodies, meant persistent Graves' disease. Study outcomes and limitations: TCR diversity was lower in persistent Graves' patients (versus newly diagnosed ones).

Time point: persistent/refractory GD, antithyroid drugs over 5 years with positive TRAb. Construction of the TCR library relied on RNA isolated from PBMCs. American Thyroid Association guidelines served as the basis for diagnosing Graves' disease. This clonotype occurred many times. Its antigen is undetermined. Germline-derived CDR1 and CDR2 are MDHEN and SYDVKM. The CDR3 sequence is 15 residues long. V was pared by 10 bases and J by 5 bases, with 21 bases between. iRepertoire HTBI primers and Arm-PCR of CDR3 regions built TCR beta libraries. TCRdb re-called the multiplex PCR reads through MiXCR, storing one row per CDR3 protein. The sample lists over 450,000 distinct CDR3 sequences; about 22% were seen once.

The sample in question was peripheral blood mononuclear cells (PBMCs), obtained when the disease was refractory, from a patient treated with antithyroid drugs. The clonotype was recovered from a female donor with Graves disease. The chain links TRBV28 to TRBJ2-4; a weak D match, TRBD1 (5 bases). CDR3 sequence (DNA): TGTGCCACCCACACTGACCAGGGTTTCGAAAACATTCAGTACTTC. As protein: CATHTDQGFENIQYF.